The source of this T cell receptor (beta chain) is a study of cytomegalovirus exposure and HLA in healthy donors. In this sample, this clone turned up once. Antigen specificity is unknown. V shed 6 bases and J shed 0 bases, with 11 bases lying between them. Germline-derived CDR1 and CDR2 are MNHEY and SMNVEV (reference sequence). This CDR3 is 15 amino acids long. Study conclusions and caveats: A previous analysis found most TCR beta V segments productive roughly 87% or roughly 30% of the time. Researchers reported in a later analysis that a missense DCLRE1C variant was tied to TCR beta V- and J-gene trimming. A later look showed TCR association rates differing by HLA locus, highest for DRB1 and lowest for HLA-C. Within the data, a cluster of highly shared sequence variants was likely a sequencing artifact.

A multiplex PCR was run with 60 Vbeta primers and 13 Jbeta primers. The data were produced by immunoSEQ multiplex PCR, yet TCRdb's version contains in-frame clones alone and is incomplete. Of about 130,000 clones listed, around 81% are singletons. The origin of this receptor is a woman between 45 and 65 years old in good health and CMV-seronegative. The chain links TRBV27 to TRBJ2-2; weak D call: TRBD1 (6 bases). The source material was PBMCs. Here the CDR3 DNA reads TGTGCCAGCAGGGATCAGGGGACGAACACCGGGGAGCTGTTTTTT. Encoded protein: CASRDQGTNTGELFF.